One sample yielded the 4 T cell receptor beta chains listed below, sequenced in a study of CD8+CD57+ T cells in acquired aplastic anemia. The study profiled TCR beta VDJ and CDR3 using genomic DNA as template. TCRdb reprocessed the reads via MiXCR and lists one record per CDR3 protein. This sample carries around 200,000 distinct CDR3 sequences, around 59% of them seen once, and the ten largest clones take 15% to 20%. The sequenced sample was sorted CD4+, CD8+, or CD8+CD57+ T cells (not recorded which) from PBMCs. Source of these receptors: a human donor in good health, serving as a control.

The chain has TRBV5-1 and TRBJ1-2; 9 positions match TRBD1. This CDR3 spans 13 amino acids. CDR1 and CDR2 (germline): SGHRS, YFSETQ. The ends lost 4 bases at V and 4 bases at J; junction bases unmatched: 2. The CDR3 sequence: CASSTGGSYGYTF. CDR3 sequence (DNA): TGCGCCAGCAGCACAGGGGGCAGCTATGGCTACACCTTC.

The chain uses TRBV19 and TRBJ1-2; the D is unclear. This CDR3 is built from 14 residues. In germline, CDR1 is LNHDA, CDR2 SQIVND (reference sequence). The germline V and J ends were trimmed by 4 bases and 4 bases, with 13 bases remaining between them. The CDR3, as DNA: TGTGCCAGTAGTAGGGTTGCTCTTGGCTATGGCTACACCTTC. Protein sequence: CASSRVALGYGYTF.

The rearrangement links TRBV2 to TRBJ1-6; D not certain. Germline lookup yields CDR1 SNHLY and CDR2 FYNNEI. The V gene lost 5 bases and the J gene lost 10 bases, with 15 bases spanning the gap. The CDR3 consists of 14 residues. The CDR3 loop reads CASSHRLAGSPLHF. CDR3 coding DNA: TGTGCCAGCAGTCATAGACTAGCGGGATCACCCCTCCACTTT.

This CDR3 is CASGGRETQYF. DNA of the CDR3: TGTGCTAGTGGAGGTCGGGAGACCCAGTACTTC. The chain recombines TRBV7-7 with TRBJ2-5, with D perhaps TRBD2 (5 bases). The V gene's germline CDR1 is SSHAT and CDR2 FNYEAQ (reference sequence). This CDR3 region has 11 residues. Supplemented by reference TRBV7-7 and TRBJ2-5, the full variable domain reads GAGVSQSPRYKVTKRGQDVTLRCDPISSHATLYWYQQALGQGPEFLTYFNYEAQPDKSGLPSDRFSAERPEGSISTLTIQRTEQRDSAMYRCASGGRETQYFGPGTRLLVL.